These 13 T cell receptor beta chains were all obtained from the same sample, sequenced in a study of blood T cell repertoires in COVID-19. The assay was immunoSEQ multiplex PCR, and TCRdb's table has in-frame clones only and misses some. Of about 180,000 clones in the sample, 70% to 85% were seen once. Source material: peripheral blood. The origin of the receptors is a woman older than 75 with acute or convalescent COVID-19.

This clone has just one count. The chain employs TRBV19 and TRBJ1-1, with 7 bases matching TRBD1. With V trimmed by 3 bases and J by 0 bases, 4 bases remained unmatched. Germline V CDR1 and CDR2: LNHDA, SQIVND (reference sequence). This CDR3 is 15 amino acids long. Here the CDR3 DNA reads TGTGCCAGTAGTATGCGGGACAGCCTGAACACTGAAGCTTTCTTT. The encoded protein is CASSMRDSLNTEAFF. Full variable domain (outside the CDR3, taken from reference TRBV19 and TRBJ1-1): DGGITQSPKYLFRKEGQNVTLSCEQNLNHDAMYWYRQDPGQGLRLIYYSQIVNDFQKGDIAEGYSVSREKKESFPLTVTSAQKNPTAFYLCASSMRDSLNTEAFFGQGTRLTVV.

The chain employs TRBV19 and TRBJ2-1, with 8 bases lining up with TRBD1. This CDR3 region has 12 residues. J was trimmed by 6 bases and V by 6 bases; bases with no gene match: 1. Germline V gene data show CDR1 as LNHDA and CDR2 as SQIVND (reference sequence). The DNA for the CDR3 is TGTGCCAGTAGCACAGGGGGCAATGAGCAGTTCTTC. Translating it yields CASSTGGNEQFF.

This rearrangement joins TRBV11-2 to TRBJ2-2; D is ambiguous. The CDR3 consists of 12 residues. CDR1 is SGHAT and CDR2 is FQNNGV in the germline V gene. The V end was cut by 5 bases, the J end by 7 bases, with 8 bases between. The CDR3 protein is CASSKPLGELFF. The DNA for the CDR3 is TGTGCCAGCAGCAAGCCTCTCGGGGAGCTGTTTTTT.

The rearrangement links TRBV19 to TRBJ1-6; TRBD1 matches 10 bases. The CDR3 is 15 amino acids. Unmatched junction bases numbered 7, after V lost 1 base and J lost 13 bases. Germline loops: CDR1 LNHDA, CDR2 SQIVND (reference sequence). In DNA form, the CDR3 reads TGTGCCAGTAGTATAGTCGGGACAGGGGTTTCGCCCCTCCACTTT. The encoded protein is CASSIVGTGVSPLHF.

CDR3 sequence (DNA): TGTGCCAGCAGCGTCCAGGGGGCTGAGACCCAGTACTTC. Amino acids: CASSVQGAETQYF. The chain employs TRBV7-9 and TRBJ2-5; 8 bases match TRBD1. With V trimmed by 5 bases and J by 5 bases, 4 bases remained unmatched. Germline assignment: CDR1 SEHNR and CDR2 FQNEAQ (reference sequence). The CDR3 extends over 13 amino acids.

V is TRBV6-4 and J is TRBJ2-2; 7 bases line up with TRBD2. Trimming took 4 bases from V and 7 from J; bases not matched to a gene: 6. CDR1 and CDR2 (germline): MRHNA, SNTAGT. This CDR3 has 14 residues. The chain's CDR3 is CASSVLADLGELFF. CDR3 in DNA: TGTGCCAGCAGTGTCCTAGCGGACCTCGGGGAGCTGTTTTTT.

The rearrangement uses TRBV19 and TRBJ1-2; D remains unclear. The germline V gene encodes CDR1 LNHDA and CDR2 SQIVND (reference sequence). V gave up 7 bases and J gave up 0 bases, with 9 bases separating them. The CDR3 covers 13 residues. This CDR3 is CASTESTNYGYTF. CDR3 nucleotides: TGTGCCAGTACTGAGTCTACTAACTATGGCTACACCTTC.

DNA for the CDR3: TGTGCCAGCAGCTTAACAGGGGGAGTAGTTGGCTACACCTTC. It is translated as CASSLTGGVVGYTF. V usage is TRBV7-9 and J usage is TRBJ1-2; 8 positions agree with TRBD1. The CDR3 runs to 14 residues. V lost 2 bases, J lost 7 bases, and 6 bases stayed unmatched. Germline V gene lookup returns CDR1 SEHNR and CDR2 FQNEAQ (reference sequence).

The chain is built from TRBV18 and TRBJ1-4, with unresolved D. Germline V CDR1 and CDR2: KGHSH, LQKENI. The ends were cut back, 1 base at V and 0 bases at J, with 12 bases in the middle. This CDR3 spans 17 amino acids. As DNA, the CDR3 is TGTGCCAGCTCACCACTCGGAAGAGGGTCAACTAATGAAAAACTGTTTTTT. It translates to CASSPLGRGSTNEKLFF.

The V gene is TRBV2, the J gene TRBJ2-7, with D possibly TRBD2 on 5 matching bases. V lost 3 bases to trimming and J lost 6 bases, with 15 bases between them. CDR3 length: 14 amino acids. Germline V gene data show CDR1 as SNHLY and CDR2 as FYNNEI. CDR3 coding DNA: TGTGCCAGCAGTGACCGACTCGTAGCGACCGAGCAGTACTTC. This codes for CASSDRLVATEQYF.

The chain couples TRBV5-4 to TRBJ1-4; possibly TRBD1 for D (5 bases). The CDR3 is made up of 13 amino acids. The V gene's germline CDR1 is SGHNT and CDR2 YYREEE (reference sequence). Between the trimmed V and J ends, which lost 7 bases and 8 bases, there was a span of 15 bases. The CDR3 loop reads CASSTGGDEKLFF. The CDR3 bases are TGTGCCAGCTCCACCGGAGGGGACGAAAAACTGTTTTTT.

V and J are TRBV27 and TRBJ2-1, with a tentative D call TRBD1 (6 bases). Germline V gives CDR1 MNHEY, CDR2 SMNVEV (reference sequence). The CDR3 sequence is 16 residues long. V was cut by 4 bases and J by 2 bases, with 15 bases left in between. This CDR3 reads CASSSLQGITYNEQFF. The DNA for the CDR3 is TGTGCCAGCAGTTCCTTACAGGGTATTACCTACAATGAGCAGTTCTTC.

Here the CDR3 reads CASSLRTGGETQYF. The CDR3, as DNA: TGTGCCAGCAGCTTGCGGACTGGCGGAGAGACCCAGTACTTC. The chain couples TRBV11-2 to TRBJ2-5, with D possibly TRBD2 on 5 matching bases. V lost 3 bases and J lost 4, with 12 bases in between. The CDR3 contains 14 residues. The germline V gene encodes CDR1 SGHAT and CDR2 FQNNGV. Full variable domain (missing parts from reference TRBV11-2 and TRBJ2-5): EAGVAQSPRYKIIEKRQSVAFWCNPISGHATLYWYQQILGQGPKLLIQFQNNGVVDDSQLPKDRFSAERLKGVDSTLKIQPAKLEDSAVYLCASSLRTGGETQYFGPGTRLLVL.